This section outlines one T cell receptor beta chain sequence together with its context. Libraries of TCR beta were made from roughly 2.2 micrograms of genomic DNA that came from cryopreserved PBMCs. Deep sequencing aimed at 1 in 200,000 to 1 in 1 million T cells' resolution. TCRdb's table, derived via immunoSEQ multiplex PCR, lists solely in-frame clones and lacks some. The profile shows over 130,000 clones, 80% of them singletons. This entry is derived from a study of cytotoxic CD8 clonotypes in ibrutinib-treated CLL. Study in general: Results showed around 24 partial and 2 complete responses; following median 68 months, roughly 14 remained remitted, about twelve advanced.

The CDR3 loop spans 15 amino acids. V lost 3 bases and J lost 3, with 14 bases in between. Germline CDR1 and CDR2: SGHVS and FQNEAQ. Sequencing used PBMCs, obtained after 36 months of ibrutinib treatment. The rearrangement links TRBV7-8 to TRBJ1-1; maybe TRBD1 (6 bases). This receptor was obtained from a human donor with chronic lymphocytic leukemia. CDR3 nucleotide sequence: TGTGCCAGCAGCTTGACCAGGGGTAGTTACACTGAAGCTTTCTTT. This translates into CASSLTRGSYTEAFF.